This T cell receptor beta chain derives from a study of response to subunit inactivated influenza vaccine. Concerning this clonotype itself: Its antigen is undetermined.

Notes on the study in general: The authors offered the suggestion that each seasonal influenza vaccination recruits few new T cells.

Via MiXCR, TCRdb re-called the RT-PCR reads, giving one row per CDR3 protein. The table shows about 300,000 distinct CDR3 sequences, with about 20% occurring only once. The sample in question was PBMCs from blood, obtained approximately 20 months after vaccination. This receptor was identified in a man aged 45 to 70 who received an inactivated influenza vaccine.

The DNA of the CDR3 is TGTGCCAGCAGTTTACAGAGACATAATTCACCCCTCCACTTT. Amino acids: CASSLQRHNSPLHF. The chain combines TRBV12-3 or TRBV12-4 with TRBJ1-6; D is uncertain. Trimming took 2 bases from V and 5 from J, leaving 7 bases between them. This CDR3 is built from 14 residues.